The entry that follows covers one TCR beta chain sequence. The germline V and J ends were trimmed by 0 bases and 2 bases, with 7 bases remaining between them. This CDR3 has 14 residues. Germline CDR1 SGHNT, CDR2 YENEEA. The data originate from a study of blood T cell repertoires in COVID-19. As for the study in general: The United States, Italy and Spain were the sources of the acute and convalescent COVID-19 samples. In each case, the material was cDNA or gDNA derived from T cells, B-cell-depleted T cells, or PBMCs.

Original data processing: Researchers report that nucleated cell counts were estimated from reference gene primer amplification. Libraries were prepared by immunoSEQ multiplex PCR; TCRdb keeps only in-frame clonotypes and omits some of them. That table gives V, J and clone size, and the DNA gave D and trimming. The sample carries over 7,000 clones, over 70% recorded once. This TCR was recovered from a human donor in a cohort sampled during active COVID-19. What was sequenced was peripheral blood. The rearrangement uses TRBV11-3 and TRBJ1-1; no clear D gene. CDR3 sequence: CASSLEGGNTEAFF. The DNA of the CDR3 is TGTGCCAGCAGCTTAGAGGGAGGCAACACTGAAGCTTTCTTT.